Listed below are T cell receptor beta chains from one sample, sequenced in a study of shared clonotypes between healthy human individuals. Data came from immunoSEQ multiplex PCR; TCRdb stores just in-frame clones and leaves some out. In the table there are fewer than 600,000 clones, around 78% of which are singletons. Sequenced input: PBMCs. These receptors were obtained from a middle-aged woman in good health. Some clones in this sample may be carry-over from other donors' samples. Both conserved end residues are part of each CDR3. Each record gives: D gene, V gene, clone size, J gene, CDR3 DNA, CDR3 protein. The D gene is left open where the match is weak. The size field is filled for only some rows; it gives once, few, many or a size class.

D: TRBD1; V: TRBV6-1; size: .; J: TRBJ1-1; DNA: TGTGCCAGCAGTGAAGCGCTTGGGCAGGGGGGCTCTGAAGCTTTCTTT; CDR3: CASSEALGQGGSEAFF
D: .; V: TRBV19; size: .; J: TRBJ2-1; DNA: TGTGCCAGTAGTATAGAGGCTAGAATGTCCTACAATGAGCAGTTCTTC; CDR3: CASSIEARMSYNEQFF
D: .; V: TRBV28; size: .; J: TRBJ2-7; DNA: TGTGCCAGCAGCACCCCCAGCGCGGCGGCCGAGCAGTACTTC; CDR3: CASSTPSAAAEQYF
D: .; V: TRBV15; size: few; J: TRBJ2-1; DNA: TGTGCCACCAGCAGAGGGGGTTACAATGAGCAGTTCTTC; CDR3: CATSRGGYNEQFF
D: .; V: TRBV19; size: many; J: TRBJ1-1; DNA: TGTGCCAGTAGTATAGATCGGAATTATGAAGCTTTCTTT; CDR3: CASSIDRNYEAFF
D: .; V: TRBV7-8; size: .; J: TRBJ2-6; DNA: TGTGCCAGCAGCCCTCGACACTTGTCTGGGGCCAACGTCCTGACTTTC; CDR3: CASSPRHLSGANVLTF
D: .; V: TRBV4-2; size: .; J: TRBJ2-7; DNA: TGTGCCAGCAGCTTAGGAGGGGTTAGCGAGCAGTACTTC; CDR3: CASSLGGVSEQYF
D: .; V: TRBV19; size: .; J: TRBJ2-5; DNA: TGTGCCACCGGGGCGAGTACCATAGAGACCCAGTACTTC; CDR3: CATGASTIETQYF
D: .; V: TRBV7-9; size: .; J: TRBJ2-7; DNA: TGTGCCAGCACCCCCCGTGGGCTGTCCTACGAGCAGTACTTC; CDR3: CASTPRGLSYEQYF
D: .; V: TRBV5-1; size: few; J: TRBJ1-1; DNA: TGCGCCAGCAGCCCAATACCGGGACCGAGTTATTTGAACACTGAAGCTTTCTTT; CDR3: CASSPIPGPSYLNTEAFF
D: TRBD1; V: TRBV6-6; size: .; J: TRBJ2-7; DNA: TGTGCCAGCAGTCGGGGACAGGGGGCTAAGGAGCAGTACTTC; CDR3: CASSRGQGAKEQYF
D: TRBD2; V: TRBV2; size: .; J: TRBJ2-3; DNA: TGTGCCAGCGGGGCCCGGGCAGCGGGAGCCGATACGCAGTATTTT; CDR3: CASGARAAGADTQYF
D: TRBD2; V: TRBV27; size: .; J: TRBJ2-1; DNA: TGTGCCAGCAGTCCCTCCGGGACTAGCGGTGGGGAGCAGTTCTTC; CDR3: CASSPSGTSGGEQFF
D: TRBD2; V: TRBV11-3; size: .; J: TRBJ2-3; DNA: TGTGCCAGCAGCCCGCTAGCGGGAGAAGATACGCAGTATTTT; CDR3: CASSPLAGEDTQYF
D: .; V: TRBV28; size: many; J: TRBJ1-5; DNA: TGTGCCAGCTACGGGGCCGGGAGGCAGCACAATCAGCCCCAGCATTTT; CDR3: CASYGAGRQHNQPQHF
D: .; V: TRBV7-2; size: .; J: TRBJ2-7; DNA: TGTGCCAGCAGCTCAGGATCAAGCCCCTACGAGCAGTACTTC; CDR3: CASSSGSSPYEQYF
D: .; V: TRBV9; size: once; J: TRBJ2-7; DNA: TGTGCCAGCAGCATTTCCTACGAGCAGTACTTC; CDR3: CASSISYEQYF
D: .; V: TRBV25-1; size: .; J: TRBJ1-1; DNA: TGTGCCAGCAGGAAAACAGGGAACACTGAAGCTTTCTTT; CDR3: CASRKTGNTEAFF
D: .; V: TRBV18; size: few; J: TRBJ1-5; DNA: TGTGCCAGCTCACCATCCAATAGCAATCAGCCCCAGCATTTT; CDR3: CASSPSNSNQPQHF
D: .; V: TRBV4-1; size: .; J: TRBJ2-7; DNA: TGCGCCAGCAGCCAAGATCTCAGGACCAGCTACGAGCAGTACTTC; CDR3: CASSQDLRTSYEQYF
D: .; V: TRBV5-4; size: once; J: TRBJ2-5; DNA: TGTGCCAGCAGCCAAGATAAAGAGACCCAGTACTTC; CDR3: CASSQDKETQYF
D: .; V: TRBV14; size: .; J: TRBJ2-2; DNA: TGTGCCAGCAGCCAAGAATTAGGGAACACCGGGGAGCTGTTTTTT; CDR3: CASSQELGNTGELFF
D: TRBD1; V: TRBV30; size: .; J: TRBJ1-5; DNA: TGTGCCTGGAGTGGCCCCGGGACAGGGGGCGATCAGCCCCAGCATTTT; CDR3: CAWSGPGTGGDQPQHF
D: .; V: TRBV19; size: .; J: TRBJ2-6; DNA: TGTGCCAGTAGAGGAGTAAGCTCTGGGGCCAACGTCCTGACTTTC; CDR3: CASRGVSSGANVLTF
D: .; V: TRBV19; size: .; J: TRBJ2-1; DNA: TGTGCCAGTAGTATAACTAGCTTTGCCTACAATGAGCAGTTCTTC; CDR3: CASSITSFAYNEQFF
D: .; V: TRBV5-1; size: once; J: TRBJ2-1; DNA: TGCGCCAGCAGCCCCTTTGGGCCGGGCGAGCAGTTCTTC; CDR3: CASSPFGPGEQFF
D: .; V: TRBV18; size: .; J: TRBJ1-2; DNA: TGTGCCAGCTCACCAGTGGCAGGGCCCACTAACTATGGCTACACCTTC; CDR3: CASSPVAGPTNYGYTF
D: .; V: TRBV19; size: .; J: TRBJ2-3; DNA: TGTGCCAGCCAATCACCGGGACAAGCGACTAGCACAGATACGCAGTATTTT; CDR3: CASQSPGQATSTDTQYF
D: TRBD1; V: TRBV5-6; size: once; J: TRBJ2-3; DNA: TGTGCCAGCAGCTTTAGAGGGCAGGGGGCAAATACGCAGTATTTT; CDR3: CASSFRGQGANTQYF
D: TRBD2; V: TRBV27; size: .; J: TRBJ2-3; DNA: TGTGCCAGCACCAAACTAGCGGGGCTAATAGATACGCAGTATTTT; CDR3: CASTKLAGLIDTQYF
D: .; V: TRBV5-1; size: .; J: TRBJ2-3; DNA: TGCGCCAGCAGCTTGGTAGAGACTAGCACAGATACGCAGTATTTT; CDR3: CASSLVETSTDTQYF
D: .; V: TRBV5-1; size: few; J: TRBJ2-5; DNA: TGCGCCAGCAGCAGGGGACCGTCAGAAGAGACCCAGTACTTC; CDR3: CASSRGPSEETQYF
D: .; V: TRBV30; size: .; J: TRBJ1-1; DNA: TGTGCCTGGGACCACAGTCTGGGGAACACTGAAGCTTTCTTT; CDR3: CAWDHSLGNTEAFF
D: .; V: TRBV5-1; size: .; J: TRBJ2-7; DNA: TGCGCCAGCAGCGGGGGGGACAGCTGGGTCCGGGAGCAGTACTTC; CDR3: CASSGGDSWVREQYF
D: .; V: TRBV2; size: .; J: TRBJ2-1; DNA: TGTGCCAGCAGTGGACCCGGGCCAGGGGTTGGTGGGTCCTACAATGAGCAGTTCTTC; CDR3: CASSGPGPGVGGSYNEQFF
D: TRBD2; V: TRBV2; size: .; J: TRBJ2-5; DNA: TGTGCCAGCAGATGGACTAGCGGGAGAGGTGAGCAGTACTTC; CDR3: CASRWTSGRGEQYF
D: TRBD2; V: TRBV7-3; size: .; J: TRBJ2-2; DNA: TGTGCCAGCAGCTTTAGCGGGGACACCGGGGAGCTGTTTTTT; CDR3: CASSFSGDTGELFF
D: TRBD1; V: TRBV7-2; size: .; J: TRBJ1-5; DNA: TGTGCCAGCAGCTTAAGACAGGGGGCCAATCAGCCCCAGCATTTT; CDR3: CASSLRQGANQPQHF
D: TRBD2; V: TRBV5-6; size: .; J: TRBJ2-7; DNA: TGTGCCAGCAGCTTAATAACTAGCGGGAGTTACGAGCAGTACTTC; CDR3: CASSLITSGSYEQYF
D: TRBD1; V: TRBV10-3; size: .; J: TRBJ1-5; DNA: TGTGCCATCAGTGAGTCGGGCGACAGGGGTGGCAATCAGCCCCAGCATTTT; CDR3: CAISESGDRGGNQPQHF
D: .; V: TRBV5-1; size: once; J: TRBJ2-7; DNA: TGCGCCAGCAGCTTGGCGGGACCGGGGGACGAGCAGTACTTC; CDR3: CASSLAGPGDEQYF
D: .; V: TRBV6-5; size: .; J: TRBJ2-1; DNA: TGTGCCAGCAGTTACTCGGGGGGGGGCTTTGGTGAGCAGTTCTTC; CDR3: CASSYSGGGFGEQFF
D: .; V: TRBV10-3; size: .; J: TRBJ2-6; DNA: TGTGCCACCCAGGCGGGGGCCAACGTCCTGACTTTC; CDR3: CATQAGANVLTF
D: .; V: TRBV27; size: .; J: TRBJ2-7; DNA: TGTGCCAGCCTCAGCTCCTACGAGCAGTACTTC; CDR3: CASLSSYEQYF
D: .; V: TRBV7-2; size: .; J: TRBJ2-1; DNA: TGTGCCAGCAGCTTAGGAGCTGCAGTTCCTGAGCAGTTCTTC; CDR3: CASSLGAAVPEQFF
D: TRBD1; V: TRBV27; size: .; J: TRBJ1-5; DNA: TGTGCCAGCAATCAGCCCACCCCCCGCCCGGGACAGGGTAGTCAGCCCCAGCATTTT; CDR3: CASNQPTPRPGQGSQPQHF
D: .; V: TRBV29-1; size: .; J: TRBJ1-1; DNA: TGCAGCGTCCCCACCGGGGTTGAAGCTTTCTTT; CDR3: CSVPTGVEAFF
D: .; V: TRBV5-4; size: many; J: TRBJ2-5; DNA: TGTGCCAGCAGCCCCGGGACACACCAAGAGACCCAGTACTTC; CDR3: CASSPGTHQETQYF
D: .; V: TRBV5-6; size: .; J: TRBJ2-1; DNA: TGTGCCACCCGACGGGGTTCCAATGAGCAGTTCTTC; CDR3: CATRRGSNEQFF
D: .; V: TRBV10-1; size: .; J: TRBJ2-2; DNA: TGCGCCAGCAGTGAGAGGCGGGATCCCGGGGAGCTGTTTTTT; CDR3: CASSERRDPGELFF
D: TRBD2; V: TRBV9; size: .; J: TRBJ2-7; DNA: TGTGCCAGCAGCCCTTACGGACTAGCGACAGACGAGCAGTACTTC; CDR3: CASSPYGLATDEQYF
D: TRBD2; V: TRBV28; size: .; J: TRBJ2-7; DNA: TGTGCCAGCAGTTCGCGACTAGCGGACAACTACGAGCAGTACTTC; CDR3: CASSSRLADNYEQYF
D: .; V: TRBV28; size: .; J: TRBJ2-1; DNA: TGTGCCAGCAGTTTGGCGGGACGAACTTACAATGAGCAGTTCTTC; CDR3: CASSLAGRTYNEQFF
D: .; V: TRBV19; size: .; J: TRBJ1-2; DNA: TGTGCCAGTAGTATATTTGGACAGTCTTATGGCTACACCTTC; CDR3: CASSIFGQSYGYTF
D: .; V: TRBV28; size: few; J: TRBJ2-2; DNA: TGTGCCAGCAGCCCCCCGGGGTCGAACACCGGGGAGCTGTTTTTT; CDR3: CASSPPGSNTGELFF